These 20 T cell receptor beta chains share one sample of origin, sequenced in a study of PD-1 blockade in classical Hodgkin lymphoma. The data were produced by immunoSEQ multiplex PCR, yet TCRdb's version contains in-frame clones alone and is incomplete. Altogether about 72,000 clones are present, around 93% being singletons, with the ten largest covering about 7.6%. Every patient had relapsed following autologous stem cell transplantation, and cohorts differed in brentuximab vedotin exposure. Source: peripheral blood mononuclear cells (PBMCs), taken at baseline. The receptors shown here come from a human donor with classical Hodgkin lymphoma.

This sequence joins TRBV29-1 and TRBJ2-1; 9 positions match TRBD2. The V and J ends lost 8 bases and 1 base, in that order; junction bases with no gene match: 3. The length of the CDR3 is 13 residues. Germline V CDR1 and CDR2: SQVTM, ANQGSEA. The CDR3 DNA is TGCAGCATAGCGGGAGTGTCCTACAATGAGCAGTTCTTC. It codes for CSIAGVSYNEQFF.

The chain is built from TRBV15 and TRBJ1-5; D ambiguous. In germline, CDR1 is LNHNV, CDR2 YYDKDF (reference sequence). The V gene lost 0 bases and the J gene lost 7 bases, with 7 bases spanning the gap. The CDR3 spans 13 residues. This chain's CDR3 is CATSRDSGQPQHF. Here the CDR3 DNA reads TGTGCCACCAGCAGAGACTCGGGCCAGCCCCAGCATTTT.

CDR3 sequence: CASSLTTGSGYTF. For the CDR3, the DNA is TGTGCCAGCAGCTTAACGACAGGGTCTGGCTACACCTTC. The gene calls are TRBV7-2 and TRBJ1-2; 7 bases line up with TRBD1. The CDR3 has 13 residues. After removal of 2 bases from V and 7 bases from J, the junction contained 4 bases not matched to a gene. Germline V gene lookup returns CDR1 SGHTA and CDR2 FQGNSA.

J is TRBJ2-1 and V is TRBV7-8, with 8 positions matching TRBD1. Trimming at V came to 1 base and at J to 5 bases, leaving 16 bases not matched to a gene. There are 19 residues in the CDR3. Germline CDR1 and CDR2: SGHVS and FQNEAQ. The CDR3, as DNA: TGTGCCAGCAGCTTAGTGAGGACAGGGCCTACCCGAACACACAATGAGCAGTTCTTC. Its protein product is CASSLVRTGPTRTHNEQFF.

V and J are TRBV9 and TRBJ2-1; tentative D call: TRBD2 (6 bases). The CDR3 length is 15 residues. The germline CDR1 and CDR2 sequences are SGDLS and YYNGEE. V was clipped by 3 bases and J by 7 bases, with 17 bases between them. The CDR3 DNA reads as TGTGCCAGCAGCGCATATACGGGGGTAGAAAATGAGCAGTTCTTC. Translation gives CASSAYTGVENEQFF.

The rearrangement links TRBV4-2 to TRBJ2-3; 14 bases match TRBD2. In germline, CDR1 is LGHNA, CDR2 YNFKEQ. The length of the CDR3 is 19 residues. The ends lost 1 base at V and 5 bases at J; junction bases unmatched: 11. CDR3 nucleotides: TGTGCCAGCAGCCAAGTTAAGAGGGTGACTAGCGGGAGGGTAGATACGCAGTATTTT. Translating gives CASSQVKRVTSGRVDTQYF.

V usage is TRBV11-3 and J usage is TRBJ2-2; 8 bases fit TRBD1. V lost 3 bases and J lost 7; bases outside the gene matches: 4. Per germline, CDR1 SGHNT and CDR2 YENEEA. The CDR3 consists of 14 residues. The CDR3 DNA reads as TGTGCCAGCAGCTTTGCAGGGGGCGTCGGGGAGCTGTTTTTT. This gives the protein CASSFAGGVGELFF. The full variable domain, its missing parts supplied by reference TRBV11-3 and TRBJ2-2, is EAGVVQSPRYKIIEKKQPVAFWCNPISGHNTLYWYLQNLGQGPELLIRYENEEAVDDSQLPKDRFSAERLKGVDSTLKIQPAELGDSAVYLCASSFAGGVGELFFGEGSRLTVL.

This clone was observed a single time. The gene calls are TRBV30 and TRBJ2-2, with 9 bases aligning to TRBD2. Losses at the gene ends were 1 base for V and 5 bases for J; bases not matched to a gene: 5. The CDR3 has 15 residues. The germline CDR1 and CDR2 sequences are GTSNPN and SVGIG (reference sequence). The CDR3 is CAWSGEAGGTGELFF. The CDR3 bases are TGTGCCTGGAGTGGTGAGGCGGGGGGGACCGGGGAGCTGTTTTTT.

The chain couples TRBV28 to TRBJ2-5; D assignment may be TRBD1 or TRBD2 (6 bases each). Germline V gene sequence: CDR1 MDHEN, CDR2 SYDVKM. V lost 2 bases to trimming and J lost 2 bases, with 12 bases between them. This CDR3 comprises 15 residues. The DNA of the CDR3 is TGTGCCAGCAGTTTAGGTGGGGGGCGTCAAGAGACCCAGTACTTC. It translates to CASSLGGGRQETQYF. Full variable domain (missing parts from reference TRBV28 and TRBJ2-5): DVKVTQSSRYLVKRTGEKVFLECVQDMDHENMFWYRQDPGLGLRLIYFSYDVKMKEKGDIPEGYSVSREKKERFSLILESASTNQTSMYLCASSLGGGRQETQYFGPGTRLLVL.

The chain couples TRBV5-1 to TRBJ2-7; possible D gene TRBD2, 6 bases. CDR3 length: 15 amino acids. CDR1 is SGHRS, CDR2 YFSETQ, per germline. Trimming stripped 0 bases from V and 2 bases from J, with 12 bases between. The CDR3 reads CASSLVSGGTYEQYF. Written as DNA, the CDR3 is TGCGCCAGCAGCTTGGTCAGCGGAGGGACCTACGAGCAGTACTTC.

The CDR3: CASSLEEEVAVYEQYF. The DNA of the CDR3 is TGTGCCAGCAGCTTGGAGGAAGAGGTAGCGGTATACGAGCAGTACTTC. The chain links TRBV5-6 to TRBJ2-7, with TRBD2 as a possible D gene (6 bases). Germline CDR1 and CDR2: SGHDT and YYEEEE. This CDR3 spans 16 amino acids. Between the trimmed V and J ends, which lost 0 bases and 4 bases, there was a span of 17 bases.

This clone was counted once. The chain combines TRBV12-5 with TRBJ1-5; D is unresolved. The CDR3 has 17 residues. In germline, CDR1 is LGHNT, CDR2 FRNRAP. The V end lost 1 base, the J end lost 0 bases, and 13 bases lay between the germline ends. The CDR3 loop reads CASGLAHGGSSNQPQHF. CDR3 sequence (DNA): TGTGCTAGTGGTTTGGCTCACGGCGGTAGTAGCAATCAGCCCCAGCATTTT.

This chain links TRBV19 with TRBJ1-2, with D possibly TRBD1 on 5 matching bases. Trimming left V 0 bases short and J 3 bases short, with 5 bases between. This CDR3 is 13 amino acids long. Germline V gives CDR1 LNHDA, CDR2 SQIVND (reference sequence). The CDR3 nucleotides read TGTGCCAGTAGTATAGAGGGACACTATGGCTACACCTTC. This translates into CASSIEGHYGYTF. Full variable domain (outside the CDR3, taken from reference TRBV19 and TRBJ1-2): DGGITQSPKYLFRKEGQNVTLSCEQNLNHDAMYWYRQDPGQGLRLIYYSQIVNDFQKGDIAEGYSVSREKKESFPLTVTSAQKNPTAFYLCASSIEGHYGYTFGSGTRLTVV.

This clone was counted once. The chain recombines TRBV9 with TRBJ2-5, with D possibly being TRBD1 or TRBD2 (5 bases each). In germline, CDR1 is SGDLS, CDR2 YYNGEE. Trimming stripped 0 bases from V and 4 bases from J, with 19 bases between. CDR3 length: 17 amino acids. In DNA, the CDR3 is TGTGCCAGCAGCGTAGAAGCGGAGACAGTAGTGTCAGAGACCCAGTACTTC. Protein sequence: CASSVEAETVVSETQYF.

The J gene is TRBJ2-7, the V gene TRBV19; D may be TRBD1 (5 bases). Germline lookup yields CDR1 LNHDA and CDR2 SQIVND (reference sequence). CDR3 size: 15 residues. Trimming took 9 bases from V and 4 from J, leaving 22 bases between them. The CDR3 DNA is TGTGCCAGCCCTCTGTGGGGCCTAGGGCTGTACGAGCAGTACTTC. Translated, it gives CASPLWGLGLYEQYF.

V gene TRBV7-9 combines with J gene TRBJ1-1, with 9 bases identical to TRBD1. Germline CDR1 is SEHNR and CDR2 is FQNEAQ (reference sequence). Trimming cost V 4 bases and J 5 bases; bases outside gene matches: 20. This CDR3 contains 19 residues. CDR3 loop: CASSSRDRVFPFGGTEAFF. The CDR3 nucleotides are TGTGCCAGCAGCTCCCGGGACAGGGTTTTCCCCTTCGGAGGAACTGAAGCTTTCTTT.

The genes are TRBV7-9 and TRBJ2-2, with 7 bases aligning to TRBD2. Germline V gives CDR1 SEHNR, CDR2 FQNEAQ (reference sequence). This CDR3 contains 17 residues. V lost 0 bases to trimming and J lost 3 bases; unmatched junction nucleotides: 7. CDR3 coding DNA: TGTGCCAGCAGCTTAGCGTGGGGAGGGGCGGACACCGGGGAGCTGTTTTTT. It codes for CASSLAWGGADTGELFF.

Turning to this clone: An end of the junction differs from the germline gene, which may be a read error. This rearrangement joins TRBV5-1 to TRBJ2-7; no reliable D call. Germline V gene data show CDR1 as SGHRS and CDR2 as YFSETQ. The CDR3 loop spans 13 amino acids. The CDR3 DNA is TGCGCCAGCAGCTCGAGAGACTTCTACGAGCAGCACTTC. Its protein is CASSSRDFYEQHF.

The rearrangement joins TRBV23-1 to TRBJ1-3, with D hard to call. TRBV23-1 is placed among ORFs of uncertain function. This CDR3 spans 13 amino acids. V was trimmed by 3 bases and J by 5 bases, leaving 8 bases between them. The CDR3 is CASSQDRRNTIYF. The CDR3 nucleotides are TGCGCCAGCAGTCAGGATCGACGAAACACCATATATTTT.

This chain uses TRBV29-1 with TRBJ2-7; D ambiguous. Per germline, CDR1 SQVTM and CDR2 ANQGSEA. The V gene lost 6 bases and the J gene lost 3 bases, with 9 bases spanning the gap. The CDR3 covers 11 residues. The CDR3 is CSVGHSYEQYF. In nucleotides, the CDR3 is TGCAGCGTGGGTCACAGCTACGAGCAGTACTTC.